Given below is one T cell receptor (beta chain) in context. Its antigen is currently unknown. These data originate in a study of cytomegalovirus exposure and HLA in healthy donors. Vbeta (60) and Jbeta (13) primers were used in the PCR. Assay: immunoSEQ multiplex PCR; the TCRdb copy retains only in-frame clones and omits some. The sample includes fewer than 250,000 clones, 65% to 85% seen only once; the top ten take 2.9%. General study points: The availability of immune exposure information extended only to CMV serostatus. Three CMV-associated chains proved CMV antigen-specific in vitro. In a later analysis, TCR beta V- and J-gene trimming was associated with a missense DCLRE1C variant.

This CDR3 spans 18 amino acids. Germline CDR1 is MDHEN and CDR2 is SYDVKM. V dropped 5 bases and J dropped 0 bases, with 20 bases sitting between them. The origin of this receptor is a man aged 30-40 years in good health and CMV-seronegative. The sample consisted of PBMCs. The V call is TRBV28, the J call TRBJ1-5; the D is unclear. The CDR3 loop reads CASSPLGSNQYSNQPQHF. The CDR3, as DNA: TGTGCCAGCAGTCCTCTGGGCAGTAACCAGTATAGCAATCAGCCCCAGCATTTT.